The 21 T cell receptor beta chains below were found in one sample sequenced in a study of CXCR3-negative and CXCR3-positive naive CD8 T cells (dated by TCRdb to the late 2010s). Sequencing instrument: NextSeq 550. The Human TCR Profiling Kit (MiLaboratory) was used to prepare UMI-labeled 5' RACE TRB cDNA libraries. Following reprocessing of the reads by TCRdb, the data hold one row per CDR3 protein sequence and no DNA is available. This sample's table contains about 45,000 distinct CDR3 sequences. The leading ten clones occupy under 2.5% of the sample. Sequenced input: naive CXCR3- CD8+ T cells from blood. According to the study, the label for this sample's cell subset or site signals: CD45RO-CCR7+CD27+CD95- naive CD8+ T cells lacking CXCR3 (TNR3-). These receptors were collected from a human donor in good health. Some clones in this sample may be carry-over from other donors' samples.

This chain uses TRBV3-1 with TRBJ2-2; TCRdb picks TRBD1, but there is no DNA to check that call. CDR1 and CDR2 (germline): LGHDT, YNNKEL (reference sequence). This CDR3 is 18 amino acids long. CDR3 residues: CASSQEGVSPRNTGELFF.

The genes are TRBV6-5 and TRBJ2-5; TCRdb calls TRBD2, which cannot be checked without DNA. The CDR3 loop spans 14 amino acids. CDR1 MNHEY and CDR2 SVGAGI come from the germline V gene. The CDR3 loop reads CASSYGPRQETQYF.

This chain joins TRBV5-1 and TRBJ1-1. The CDR3 is 14 amino acids. Looked up from germline, CDR1 is SGHRS and CDR2 is YFSETQ. The CDR3 loop reads CASSFRGPDTEAFF.

The chain carries TRBV10-3 and TRBJ2-2; TCRdb proposes TRBD2, but this gene call is untestable without DNA. The CDR3 spans 14 residues. CDR1 ENHRY and CDR2 SYGVKD come from the germline V gene. This CDR3 is CAIGTSGYTGELFF.

The chain carries TRBV29-1 and TRBJ1-5; as DNA is missing, the TRBD1 call by TCRdb cannot be tested. Germline-derived CDR1 and CDR2 are SQVTM and ANQGSEA. The CDR3 totals 11 residues. CDR3 sequence: CSVGTDQPQHF.

The CDR3 region is CASSDTGDTEAFF. This chain connects TRBV28 to TRBJ1-1; TCRdb's D call, TRBD1, is unchecked because there is no DNA. This CDR3 region has 13 residues. CDR1 is MDHEN, CDR2 SYDVKM, per germline.

The chain employs TRBV6-5 and TRBJ1-1. Germline assignment: CDR1 MNHEY and CDR2 SVGAGI. The CDR3 runs 11 residues. The CDR3 protein is CASSYGPEAFF.

The CDR3 protein is CASRPRQGLNTEAFF. The rearrangement uses TRBV6-5 and TRBJ1-1; the TRBD1 assignment by TCRdb is unverifiable without DNA. This CDR3 has 15 amino acids. Germline CDR1 and CDR2: MNHEY and SVGAGI.

V is TRBV15 and J is TRBJ2-7; TCRdb outputs TRBD1, but without DNA this stays unchecked. The CDR3 is made up of 16 amino acids. Germline CDR1 LNHNV, CDR2 YYDKDF (reference sequence). CDR3 region: CATSFFSGTGAYEQYF.

The J gene is TRBJ2-7, the V gene TRBV18; the D call from TCRdb, TRBD1, cannot be confirmed without DNA. Per the germline V gene, CDR1 is KGHSH and CDR2 is LQKENI. The CDR3 length is 15 residues. The CDR3 protein is CASSPGQGSSYEQYF.

This chain links TRBV6-5 with TRBJ1-3. The CDR3 contains 14 residues. Germline values: CDR1 MNHEY, CDR2 SVGAGI. The CDR3 region is CASSLRSSGNTIYF.

The chain recombines TRBV6-2 or TRBV6-3 with TRBJ2-7. Per the germline V gene, CDR1 is MNHEY and CDR2 is SVGEGT. The CDR3 totals 11 residues. CDR3 protein: CASSDDYEQYF.

The chain employs TRBV30 and TRBJ2-7. Germline V lookup: CDR1 GTSNPN, CDR2 SVGIG (reference sequence). This CDR3 has 12 residues. This CDR3 is CAWSVVSSEQYF. The variable domain in full, completed from reference TRBV30 and TRBJ2-7, reads SQTIHQWPATLVQPVGSPLSLECTVEGTSNPNLYWYRQAAGRGLQLLFYSVGIGQISSEVPQNLSASRPQDRQFILSSKKLLLSDSGFYLCAWSVVSSEQYFGPGTRLTVT.

The chain links TRBV5-1 to TRBJ2-2; no DNA is available, so the TRBD2 call from TCRdb remains unchecked. The CDR3 is 12 residues long. Germline CDR1 is SGHRS and CDR2 is YFSETQ. The CDR3: CASGPLPGELFF.

The V gene is TRBV6-2 or TRBV6-3, the J gene TRBJ2-3; TCRdb indicates TRBD2, and absent DNA this call remains unverified. The CDR3 contains 19 residues. Germline CDR1 and CDR2: MNHEY and SVGEGT. CDR3: CASSYPGLAGAAGTDTQYF.

V is TRBV15 and J is TRBJ2-7; TCRdb designates TRBD2, a call that cannot be tested without DNA. The CDR3 totals 15 residues. CDR1 LNHNV and CDR2 YYDKDF come from the germline V gene (reference sequence). The CDR3: CATSRDAGISYEQYF.

The V and J genes are TRBV6-2 or TRBV6-3 and TRBJ2-1. This CDR3 region has 13 residues. The germline gives CDR1 MNHEY, CDR2 SVGEGT. This CDR3 is CASSYSNLNEQFF.

The genes are TRBV4-3 and TRBJ2-7; TCRdb gives TRBD2 as the D gene, but with no DNA this cannot be confirmed. CDR3 length equals 16 residues. Germline values: CDR1 LGHNA, CDR2 YSLEER. The CDR3 reads CASSQDTSGGAYEQYF.

This sequence joins TRBV9 and TRBJ1-1. This CDR3 spans 15 amino acids. CDR1 is SGDLS, CDR2 YYNGEE, per germline. This CDR3 reads CASSVDKGMGSEAFF. Variable domain in full (rest from reference TRBV9 and TRBJ1-1): DSGVTQTPKHLITATGQRVTLRCSPRSGDLSVYWYQQSLDQGLQFLIQYYNGEERAKGNILERFSAQQFPDLHSELNLSSLELGDSALYFCASSVDKGMGSEAFFGQGTRLTVV.

This chain's CDR3 is CASKRADEQFF. The chain links TRBV6-5 to TRBJ2-1. Germline lookup yields CDR1 MNHEY and CDR2 SVGAGI. This CDR3 region has 11 residues.

This chain connects TRBV6-6 to TRBJ2-5; TCRdb designates TRBD1, a call that cannot be tested without DNA. The germline gives CDR1 MNHNY, CDR2 SVGAGI (reference sequence). The CDR3 sequence is 15 residues long. The CDR3 protein is CASNSRGQNQETQYF.